Detailed here is one T cell receptor beta chain. Antigen specificity is unknown. These data originate in a study of persistence of HIV-infected CD4 T cells. Study results and caveats: Antigen-responding cells were enriched for degenerate expanded CDR3beta sequences. TCRbeta richness was lower in CMV- and Gag-responding cells than in anti-CD3/anti-CD28-responding cells. Proviral oligoclonality tracked with TCR oligoclonality within the same sorted cells.

Germline values: CDR1 LNHDA, CDR2 SQIVND (reference sequence). J was trimmed by 1 base and V by 1 base; bases with no gene match: 4. This CDR3 region has 16 residues. The immunoSEQ assay was version 4, run in survey mode. Libraries were prepared by immunoSEQ multiplex PCR; TCRdb keeps only in-frame clonotypes and omits some of them. This sample has 25,000 to 35,000 clones, with less than 75% found just once. An overlapping HIV-1 Gag peptide pool stimulated these cells at roughly 1 ug/peptide/mL. CD4+ T cells upregulating both CD40 ligand and CD69 were sorted as responding cells. V and J are TRBV19 and TRBJ1-5; 7 nucleotides align to TRBD1. The sequence was collected from an adult man with HIV who was CMV-seropositive. Specimen: CD4+ T cells sorted from PBMCs after approximately 20-hour stimulation, collected from a patient who received antiretroviral therapy. Here the CDR3 DNA reads TGTGCCAGTAGTATAGCAGGGGGAGGGAGCAATCAGCCCCAGCATTTT. Amino acids: CASSIAGGGSNQPQHF.